This T cell receptor beta chain was identified in a study of OX40 agonist ivuxolimab in advanced cancers. Clones were read by immunoSEQ multiplex PCR, and TCRdb kept only the in-frame ones, dropping some. Among under 85,000 clones listed, about 93% were seen once. CDR1 and CDR2 (germline): SGHNT, YYREEE (reference sequence). Trimming removed 3 bases from V and 2 bases from J, with 5 bases in between. The length of the CDR3 is 12 residues. Details on this clone: The antigen is not known.

Autoimmune disease history or systemic immunosuppression led to patient exclusion. Study results and limitations: The study found that CD8+ T cells averaged more expanded clones than CD4+. Among the lowest levels of clonal expansion were found in partial responders at 0.1-3.0 mg/kg. Clonal expansion was seen in CD4+ and CD8+ blood T cells by week 6 at 0.1 to 3.0 mg/kg.

The specimen was CD4+ or CD8+ T cells sorted from blood, collected in a trial of the OX40 agonist ivuxolimab. This sequence joins TRBV5-4 and TRBJ1-1, with D unclear. The sequence was obtained from an adult with an advanced solid tumor such as melanoma, head and neck, liver or kidney cancer. The CDR3 spells CASSWGNTEAFF. The DNA of the CDR3 is TGTGCCAGCAGCTGGGGAAACACTGAAGCTTTCTTT.